These T cell receptor beta chains were read from a single sample in a study of PD-1 blockade in mismatch repair-deficient tumors. Here immunoSEQ multiplex PCR was the method, and the copy in TCRdb shows in-frame clones only, minus some. Among under 95,000 clones listed, approximately 81% were seen once. This specimen consisted of peripheral blood, obtained 44 weeks after starting pembrolizumab. The source of these receptors is an adult with mismatch repair-deficient cancer. The CDR3 runs from the conserved cysteine through the conserved F or W. Each record gives: V gene, J gene, clone size, D gene, CDR3 length, CDR3 protein, CDR3 DNA. D genes are given only for firm matches. Size tells how often a clone was seen (once, few, many) or the class of an expanded clone, and some rows leave it out.

TRBV7-2	TRBJ2-5	.	TRBD2	17	CASSPTGLAGGLETQYF	TGTGCCAGCAGCCCTACGGGACTAGCGGGAGGGCTGGAGACCCAGTACTTC
TRBV18	TRBJ1-1	.	.	13	CASSQGEGVEAFF	TGTGCCAGCTCACAGGGAGAGGGAGTAGAAGCTTTCTTT
TRBV28	TRBJ1-2	.	TRBD1	14	CASSTADRVSGYTF	TGTGCCAGCAGTACCGCAGACAGGGTATCTGGCTACACCTTC
TRBV7-8	TRBJ1-1	.	.	12	CASRAAGTEAFF	TGTGCCAGCCGGGCGGCTGGGACTGAAGCTTTCTTT
TRBV11-2	TRBJ2-7	.	.	13	CASSLSGPNEQYF	TGTGCCAGCAGCTTATCTGGGCCCAACGAGCAGTACTTC
TRBV5-1	TRBJ2-2	few	TRBD2	18	CASSLALTSGSRTGELFF	TGCGCCAGCAGCTTGGCCCTTACTAGCGGGAGTCGAACCGGGGAGCTGTTTTTT
TRBV30	TRBJ2-1	.	.	14	CAWRGGGTYNEQFF	TGTGCCTGGAGGGGAGGGGGCACATACAATGAGCAGTTCTTC
TRBV30	TRBJ2-4	few	TRBD1	15	CAWSVKGATKNIQYF	TGTGCCTGGAGTGTAAAGGGGGCGACCAAAAACATTCAGTACTTC
TRBV7-9	TRBJ2-3	.	.	14	CASLRTPSTDTQYF	TGTGCCAGCCTAAGAACTCCAAGCACAGATACGCAGTATTTT
TRBV19	TRBJ2-3	.	TRBD1	16	CASSSFDRGWTDTQYF	TGTGCCAGTAGTTCCTTCGACAGGGGGTGGACAGATACGCAGTATTTT
TRBV7-7	TRBJ2-7	.	TRBD1	13	CASSRRQGLEQYF	TGTGCTAGCAGCCGGAGACAGGGGCTCGAGCAGTACTTC
TRBV29-1	TRBJ2-3	once	.	13	CSVQSRGADTQYF	TGCAGCGTTCAGAGCAGGGGAGCAGATACGCAGTATTTT
TRBV7-9	TRBJ2-3	once	.	15	CASSLAVSSTDTQYF	TGTGCCAGCAGCTTAGCTGTCAGCTCCACAGATACGCAGTATTTT
TRBV11-3	TRBJ2-1	.	TRBD2	16	CASSLDRSGRINEQFF	TGTGCCAGCAGCTTAGATCGGAGCGGGAGGATAAATGAGCAGTTCTTC
TRBV11-3	TRBJ1-1	.	.	16	CASSGTSLPGYTEAFF	TGTGCCAGCAGCGGGACATCGTTACCGGGGTACACTGAAGCTTTCTTT
TRBV6-5	TRBJ2-5	once	TRBD1	15	CASSPGQGHQETQYF	TGTGCCAGCAGCCCGGGACAGGGCCACCAAGAGACCCAGTACTTC
TRBV5-6	TRBJ1-5	few	TRBD1	17	CASSLLRTGGNNQPQHF	TGTGCCAGCAGCTTGCTAAGGACAGGGGGGAACAATCAGCCCCAGCATTTT
TRBV6-6	TRBJ1-5	few	.	13	CASRQDSNQPQHF	TGTGCCAGCAGACAGGATAGCAATCAGCCCCAGCATTTT
TRBV11-2	TRBJ1-3	.	.	16	CASSLYRDFSGNTIYF	TGTGCCAGCAGTTTATACAGGGACTTCTCTGGAAACACCATATATTTT
TRBV30	TRBJ1-1	.	.	14	CAWSDSSGDTEAFF	TGTGCCTGGAGTGATAGTTCGGGGGACACTGAAGCTTTCTTT
TRBV6-5	TRBJ2-3	.	TRBD1	15	CASRSSGTGTDTQYF	TGTGCCAGCAGATCCTCCGGGACAGGCACAGATACGCAGTATTTT
TRBV29-1	TRBJ2-7	.	.	13	CSVAPGGGNEQYF	TGCAGCGTGGCCCCTGGGGGGGGCAACGAGCAGTACTTC
TRBV13	TRBJ2-3	.	TRBD2	15	CASSPDRGGTDTQYF	TGTGCCAGCAGCCCAGATCGGGGGGGCACAGATACGCAGTATTTT
TRBV5-6	TRBJ2-1	.	TRBD2	16	CASVGTSGRTWDEQFF	TGTGCCAGCGTCGGGACTAGCGGGAGGACTTGGGATGAGCAGTTCTTC
TRBV2	TRBJ1-1	once	TRBD1	14	CASRTGGANTEAFF	TGTGCCAGCAGAACAGGGGGCGCGAACACTGAAGCTTTCTTT
TRBV7-8	TRBJ1-5	.	.	13	CASSFTDNQPQHF	TGTGCCAGCAGTTTTACCGACAATCAGCCCCAGCATTTT
TRBV5-4	TRBJ2-1	.	.	13	CASSLEIYNEQFF	TGTGCCAGCAGCTTGGAGATTTACAATGAGCAGTTCTTC
TRBV19	TRBJ1-5	few	.	12	CASSIDNQPQHF	TGTGCCAGTAGTATCGATAATCAGCCCCAGCATTTT